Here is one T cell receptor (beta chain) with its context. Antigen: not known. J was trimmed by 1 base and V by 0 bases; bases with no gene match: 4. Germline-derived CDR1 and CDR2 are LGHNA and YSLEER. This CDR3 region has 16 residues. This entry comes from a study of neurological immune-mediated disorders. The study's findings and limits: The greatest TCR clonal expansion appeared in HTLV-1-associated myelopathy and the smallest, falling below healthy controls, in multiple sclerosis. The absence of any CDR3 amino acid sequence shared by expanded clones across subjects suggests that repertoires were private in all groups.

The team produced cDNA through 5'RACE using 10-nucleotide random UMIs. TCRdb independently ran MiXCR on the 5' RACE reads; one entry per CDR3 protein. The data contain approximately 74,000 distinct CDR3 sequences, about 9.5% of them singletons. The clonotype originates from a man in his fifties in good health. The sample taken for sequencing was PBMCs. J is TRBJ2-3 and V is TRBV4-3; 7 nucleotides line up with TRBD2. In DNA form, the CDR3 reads TGCGCCAGCAGCCAAGAGCGTGCGGGAGGCACAGATACGCAGTATTTT. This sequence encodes CASSQERAGGTDTQYF.